These T cell receptor beta chains were read from a single sample in a study of blood T cell repertoires in COVID-19. Some clones are missing from TCRdb's copy, which holds only in-frame ones; the method was immunoSEQ multiplex PCR. The sample lists some 97,000 clones, 87% occurring once. Sequencing was performed on peripheral blood. The receptors come from a man younger than 40 in a cohort sampled during active COVID-19. CDR3s include the opening cysteine and the closing phenylalanine or tryptophan. A D gene is named only where the DNA matches it firmly. Part of the rows lack a size; the others show once, few, many or a class for expanded clones.

.,.,TRBV21-1,TRBJ1-3,CASSPQTPGAGGLNSGNTIYF,TGTGCCAGCAGCCCGCAGACACCAGGGGCGGGCGGCTTAAACTCTGGAAACACCATATATTTT
.,TRBD2,TRBV7-3,TRBJ2-1,CASSSASGDNEQFF,TGTGCCAGCAGCTCGGCTAGCGGAGACAATGAGCAGTTCTTC
.,TRBD1,TRBV25-1,TRBJ1-2,CASSQPGTGGYGYTF,TGTGCCAGCAGTCAACCCGGGACAGGGGGCTATGGCTACACCTTC
once,TRBD1,TRBV24-1,TRBJ1-2,CATSDLGTGIGGYTF,TGTGCCACCAGTGATTTGGGGACAGGGATTGGTGGCTACACCTTC
.,.,TRBV4-3,TRBJ2-5,CASSHDGGAETQYF,TGCGCCAGCAGCCATGATGGGGGGGCAGAGACCCAGTACTTC
.,TRBD1,TRBV6-1,TRBJ1-2,CASSENRGYGYTF,TGTGCCAGCAGTGAGAACAGGGGCTATGGCTACACCTTC
.,.,TRBV2,TRBJ2-7,CASKEAGLSYEQYF,TGTGCCAGCAAAGAGGCGGGGCTTTCCTACGAGCAGTACTTC
.,.,TRBV5-1,TRBJ1-5,CASSLHGGGQPQHF,TGCGCCAGCAGCTTGCACGGGGGAGGGCAGCCCCAGCATTTT
.,TRBD2,TRBV4-2,TRBJ2-7,CASSQEYSGGAIHEQYF,TGTGCCAGCAGCCAAGAATATAGCGGGGGGGCAATCCACGAGCAGTACTTC
.,.,TRBV18,TRBJ1-1,CASSPVSEGTEAFF,TGTGCCAGCTCACCAGTCAGTGAGGGCACTGAAGCTTTCTTT
.,.,TRBV6-1,TRBJ1-2,CASSEPGLLYGYTF,TGTGCCAGCAGTGAACCTGGGTTACTATATGGCTACACCTTC
.,TRBD2,TRBV18,TRBJ2-5,CASSPTSGGGQETQYF,TGTGCCAGCTCACCAACAAGCGGGGGCGGGCAAGAGACCCAGTACTTC
.,.,TRBV7-2,TRBJ2-1,CASSLGFNNEQFF,TGTGCCAGCAGCTTAGGTTTCAACAATGAGCAGTTCTTC
.,TRBD2,TRBV7-9,TRBJ2-1,CASSLTAGNEQFF,TGTGCCAGCAGCTTAACAGCGGGGAATGAGCAGTTCTTC
.,TRBD2,TRBV10-3,TRBJ2-7,CATRLAGGYSSYEQYF,TGTGCCACCCGACTAGCGGGGGGTTATAGCTCCTACGAGCAGTACTTC
.,.,TRBV5-1,TRBJ2-2,CASSLRLAGDTGELFF,TGCGCCAGCAGCTTGAGGCTAGCCGGGGACACCGGGGAGCTGTTTTTT
.,TRBD2,TRBV3-1/TRBV3-2,TRBJ2-7,CASSTSSSGGIYEQYF,TGTGCCAGCAGCACTTCCTCTAGCGGGGGTATCTACGAGCAGTACTTC
.,TRBD1,TRBV7-8,TRBJ1-5,CASSLRTGSYKNSNQPQHF,TGTGCCAGCAGCCTCAGGACAGGGAGCTATAAAAATAGCAATCAGCCCCAGCATTTT
once,TRBD2,TRBV5-1,TRBJ2-1,CASALAGGLYNEQFF,TGCGCCAGCGCCCTGGCGGGGGGGCTATACAATGAGCAGTTCTTC
.,TRBD2,TRBV28,TRBJ2-3,CASRGSGGATDTQYF,TGTGCCAGCAGAGGTAGCGGGGGGGCGACAGATACGCAGTATTTT
.,TRBD1,TRBV18,TRBJ1-2,CASSPKEGTGGNYGYTF,TGTGCCAGCTCACCAAAAGAAGGGACAGGGGGGAACTATGGCTACACCTTC
.,.,TRBV5-1,TRBJ1-3,CASSSGTSGNTIYF,TGCGCCAGCAGCTCGGGAACATCTGGAAACACCATATATTTT